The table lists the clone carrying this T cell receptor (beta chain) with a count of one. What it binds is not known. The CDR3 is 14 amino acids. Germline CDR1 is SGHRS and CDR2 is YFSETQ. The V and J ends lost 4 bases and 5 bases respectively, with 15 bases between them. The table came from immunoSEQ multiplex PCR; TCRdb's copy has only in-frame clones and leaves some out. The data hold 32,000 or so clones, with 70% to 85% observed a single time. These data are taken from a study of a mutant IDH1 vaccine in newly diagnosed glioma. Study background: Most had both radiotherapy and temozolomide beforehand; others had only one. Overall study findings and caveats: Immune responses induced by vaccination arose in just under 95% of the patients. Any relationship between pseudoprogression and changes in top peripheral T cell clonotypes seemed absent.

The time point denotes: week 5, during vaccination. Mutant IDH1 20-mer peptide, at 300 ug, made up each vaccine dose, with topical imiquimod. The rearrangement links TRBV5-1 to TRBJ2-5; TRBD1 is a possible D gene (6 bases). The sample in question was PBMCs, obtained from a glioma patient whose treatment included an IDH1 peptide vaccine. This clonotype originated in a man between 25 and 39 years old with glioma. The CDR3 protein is CASSGQGIRETQYF. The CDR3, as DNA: TGCGCCAGCAGCGGGCAGGGGATCCGGGAGACCCAGTACTTC.